Described below is a single T cell receptor (beta chain) sequence and its context. Its antigen is currently not known. No much larger clone exists at a distance of one base, and base qualities are not known. TCRbeta CDR3 regions were amplified from genomic DNA by means of the immunoSEQ Assay, a bias-controlled multiplex PCR. In the paper's pipeline: Within the assay, amplification of reference gene primers was used to estimate how many nucleated cells each sample contained. To quantify the absolute abundance of each unique TCRbeta CDR3 rearrangement, sequence reads were collapsed and filtered. For each sample, productive Simpson clonality was calculated by taking the square root of Simpson's diversity index across productive rearrangements. What TCRdb holds here is the immuneACCESS table cut down to in-frame rearrangements. Part of the clones is not present; checked against another copy, under half of the missing clones reflect an unresolved V gene, and the others are unexplained. The V and J calls and the clone size are those of that table, but D and trimming were determined from the DNA. The sample has some 200,000 clones on record, around 82% of them singletons. The top ten hold approximately 2.9% of the sample.

A second Seattle source provided samples from volunteer blood donors who had recovered from COVID-19. Collaborating institutions collected whole blood in K2EDTA tubes following their own protocols. For TCRbeta analysis, collaborators shipped samples as frozen whole blood, isolated PBMCs, or DNA extracted from either of those sample types. The sample is drawn from a study of blood T cell repertoires in COVID-19 (dated by TCRdb to 2020 to 2021). General notes on the study: The collaborator samples originated in the United States, Italy and Spain and spanned the acute and convalescent phases of COVID-19. Where HLA class I and class II types were available, the types were taken from metadata supplied by the sample provider, not from assay-based typing. The samples were drawn from two sources: the first 160 participants of the ongoing ImmuneRACE study, and some 1,300 subjects contributed by 6 global collaborators. The repertoires were released in a freely available public database meant as a resource for research on the immune response to SARS-CoV-2. Nearly every sample came with metadata listing a de-identified subject ID, COVID-19 status, age in years and sex. The material from the prospective study consisted of cDNA or gDNA derived from T cells, B-cell-depleted T cells, or PBMCs. Subjects who had been exposed to COVID-19, were actively infected with it, or had recovered from it provided the deeply sampled blood TCRbeta repertoires that made up the dataset. Study-level results and caveats: The amount of clinical and demographic metadata varied by source and participant and was provided uncurated.

V and J are truncated by 3 bases and 5 bases respectively, leaving an intervening sequence of 10 bases. Taken from the germline V gene (reference sequence), the CDR1 and CDR2 loops are SEHNR and FQNEAQ. Including the terminal cysteine and phenylalanine, the CDR3 comprises 14 residues. The kept DNA is CDR3 alone, 42 bases in frame from the first base. The material sequenced was peripheral blood. Recombination joined TRBV7-9 with TRBJ1-4, with TRBD1 perhaps the D gene, on 6 matching bases. This receptor was taken from a woman in her thirties who had recovered from COVID-19. The CDR3 reads CASSFTQGNEKLFF. The DNA sequence is as follows: TGTGCCAGCAGCTTTACACAGGGAAATGAAAAACTGTTTTTT.